This T cell receptor (beta chain) was recovered during a study of blood T cell repertoires in COVID-19. Overall study: Sites across the United States, Italy and Spain contributed samples from acute and convalescent COVID-19. The cDNA or gDNA used as material had been derived from T cells, B-cell-depleted T cells, or PBMCs.

This clone showed up just once. There are 10 residues in the CDR3. The germline V and J ends were trimmed by 6 bases and 7 bases, with 5 bases remaining between them. Germline lookup yields CDR1 MDHEN and CDR2 SYDVKM. Only in-frame clones appear in the TCRdb table, and some are missing; sequencing was by immunoSEQ multiplex PCR. The repertoire holds about 180,000 clones, with 81% as singletons. The chain links TRBV28 to TRBJ2-3, with D unclear. This clonotype was sampled from a middle-aged woman with acute COVID-19. Sequences were obtained from PBMCs or T cells enriched from blood (not recorded which). CDR3 DNA sequence: TGTGCCAGCAGCAAAAATACGCAGTATTTT. This gives the protein CASSKNTQYF.